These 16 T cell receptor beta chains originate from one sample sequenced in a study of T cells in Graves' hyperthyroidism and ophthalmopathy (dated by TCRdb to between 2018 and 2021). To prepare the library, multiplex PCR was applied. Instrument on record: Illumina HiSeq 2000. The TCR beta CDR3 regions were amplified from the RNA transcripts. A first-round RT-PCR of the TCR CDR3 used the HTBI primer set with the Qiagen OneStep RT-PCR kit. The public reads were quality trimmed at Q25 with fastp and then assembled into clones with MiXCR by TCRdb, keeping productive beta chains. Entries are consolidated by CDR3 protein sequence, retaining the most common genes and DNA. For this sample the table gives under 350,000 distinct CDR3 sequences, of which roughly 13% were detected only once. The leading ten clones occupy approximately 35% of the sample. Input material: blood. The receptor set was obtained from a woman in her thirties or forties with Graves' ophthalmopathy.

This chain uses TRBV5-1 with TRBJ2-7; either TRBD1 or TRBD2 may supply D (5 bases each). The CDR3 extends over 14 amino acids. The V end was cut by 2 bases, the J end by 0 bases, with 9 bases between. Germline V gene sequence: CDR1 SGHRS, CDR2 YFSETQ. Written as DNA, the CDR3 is TGCGCCAGCAGCTTCGGGGCGAGCTCCTACGAGCAGTACTTC. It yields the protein CASSFGASSYEQYF.

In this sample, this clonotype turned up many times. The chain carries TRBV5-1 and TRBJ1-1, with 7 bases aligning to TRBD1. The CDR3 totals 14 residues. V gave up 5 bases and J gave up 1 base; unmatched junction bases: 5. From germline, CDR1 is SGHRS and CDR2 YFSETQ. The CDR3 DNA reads TGCGCCAGCAGGGGGGGGACAGCGAACACTGAAGCTTTCTTT. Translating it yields CASRGGTANTEAFF.

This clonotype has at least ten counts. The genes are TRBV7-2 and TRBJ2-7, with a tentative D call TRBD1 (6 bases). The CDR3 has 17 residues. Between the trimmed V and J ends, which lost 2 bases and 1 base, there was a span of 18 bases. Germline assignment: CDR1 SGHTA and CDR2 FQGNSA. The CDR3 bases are TGTGCCAGCAGCTTACAAGCATCCGGACAGTTTTCCTACGAGCAGTACTTC. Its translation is CASSLQASGQFSYEQYF.

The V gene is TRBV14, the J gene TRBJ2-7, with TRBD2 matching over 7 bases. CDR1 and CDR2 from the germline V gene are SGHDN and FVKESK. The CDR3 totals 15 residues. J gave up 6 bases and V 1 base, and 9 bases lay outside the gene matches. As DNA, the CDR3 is TGTGCCAGCAGCCAAGCCCGGGGGGTGGGCGCCGAGCAGTACTTC. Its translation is CASSQARGVGAEQYF.

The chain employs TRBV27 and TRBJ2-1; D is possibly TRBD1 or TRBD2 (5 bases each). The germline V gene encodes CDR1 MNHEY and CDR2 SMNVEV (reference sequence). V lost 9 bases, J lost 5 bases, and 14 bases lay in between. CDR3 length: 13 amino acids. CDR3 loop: CASGGPLDNEQFF. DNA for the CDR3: TGTGCCAGTGGGGGACCGTTAGACAATGAGCAGTTCTTC.

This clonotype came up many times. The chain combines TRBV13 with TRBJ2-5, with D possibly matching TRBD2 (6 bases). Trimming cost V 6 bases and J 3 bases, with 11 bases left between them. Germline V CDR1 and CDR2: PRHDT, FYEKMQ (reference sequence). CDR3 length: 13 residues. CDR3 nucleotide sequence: TGTGCCAGCAGTTACCGGAGGGAAGAGACCCAGTACTTC. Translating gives CASSYRREETQYF.

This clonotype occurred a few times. The CDR3 sequence is CATQDPQPTQYF. CDR3 nucleotide sequence: TGTGCCACCCAGGACCCACAACCAACGCAGTATTTT. The chain links TRBV6-2 or TRBV6-3 to TRBJ2-3, with D unclear. Germline CDR1 reads MNHEY; CDR2 reads SVGEGT. The CDR3 runs to 12 residues. V was pared by 10 bases and J by 9 bases, with 17 bases between.

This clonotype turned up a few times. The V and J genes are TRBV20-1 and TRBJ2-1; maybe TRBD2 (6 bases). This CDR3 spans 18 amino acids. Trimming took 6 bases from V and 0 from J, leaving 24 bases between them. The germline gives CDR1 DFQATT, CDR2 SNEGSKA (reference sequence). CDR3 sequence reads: CSAPVRRRVIYSYNEQFF. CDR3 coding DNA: TGCAGTGCCCCAGTCCGGAGGAGGGTTATCTACTCCTACAATGAGCAGTTCTTC.

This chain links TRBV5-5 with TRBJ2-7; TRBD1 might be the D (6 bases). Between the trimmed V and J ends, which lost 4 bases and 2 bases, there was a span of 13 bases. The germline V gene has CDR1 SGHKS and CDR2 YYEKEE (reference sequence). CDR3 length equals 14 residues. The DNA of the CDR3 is TGTGCCAGCAGCATGGGGACATTAACCTACGAGCAGTACTTC. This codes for CASSMGTLTYEQYF.

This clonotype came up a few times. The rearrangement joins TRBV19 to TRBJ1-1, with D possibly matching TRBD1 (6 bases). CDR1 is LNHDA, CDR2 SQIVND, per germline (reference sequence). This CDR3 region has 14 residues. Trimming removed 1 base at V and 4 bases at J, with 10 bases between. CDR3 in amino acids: CASSIGGGITEAFF. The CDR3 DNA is TGTGCCAGTAGTATAGGGGGGGGCATCACTGAAGCTTTCTTT.

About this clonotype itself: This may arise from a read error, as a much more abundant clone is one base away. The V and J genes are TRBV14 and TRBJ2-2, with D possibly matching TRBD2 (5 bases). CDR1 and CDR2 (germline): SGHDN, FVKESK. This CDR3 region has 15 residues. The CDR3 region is CASSQWNGDTGELLF. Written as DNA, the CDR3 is TGTGCCAGCAGCCAATGGAACGGTGACACCGGGGAGCTGCTTTTT.

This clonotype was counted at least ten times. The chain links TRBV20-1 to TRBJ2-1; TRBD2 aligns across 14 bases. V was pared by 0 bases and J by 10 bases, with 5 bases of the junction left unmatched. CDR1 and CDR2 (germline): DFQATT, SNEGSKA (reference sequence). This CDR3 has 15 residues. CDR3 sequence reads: CSARDRLAGGREQFF. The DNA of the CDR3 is TGCAGTGCTAGAGACCGACTAGCGGGGGGGAGGGAGCAGTTCTTC.

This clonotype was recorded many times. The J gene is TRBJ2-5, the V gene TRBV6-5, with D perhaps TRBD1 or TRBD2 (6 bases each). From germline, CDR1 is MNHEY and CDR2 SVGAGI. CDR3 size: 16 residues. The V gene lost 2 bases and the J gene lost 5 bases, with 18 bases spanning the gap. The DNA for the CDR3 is TGTGCCAGCAGTTACCAAACCGGTGTAGGGGGGGAGACCCAGTACTTC. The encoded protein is CASSYQTGVGGETQYF.

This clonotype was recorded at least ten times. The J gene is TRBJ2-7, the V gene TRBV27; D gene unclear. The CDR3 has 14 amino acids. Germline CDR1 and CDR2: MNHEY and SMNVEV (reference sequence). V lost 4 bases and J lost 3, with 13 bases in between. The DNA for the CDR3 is TGTGCCAGCAGTTGGTCACCGTTAGGCTACGAGCAGTACTTC. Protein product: CASSWSPLGYEQYF.

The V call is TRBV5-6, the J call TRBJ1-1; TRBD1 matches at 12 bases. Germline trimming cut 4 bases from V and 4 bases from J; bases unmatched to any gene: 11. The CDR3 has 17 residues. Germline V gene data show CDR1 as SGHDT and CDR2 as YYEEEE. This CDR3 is CASSPGTGGFPPTEAFF. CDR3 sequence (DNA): TGTGCCAGCAGCCCTGGGACAGGGGGCTTTCCCCCCACTGAAGCTTTCTTT.

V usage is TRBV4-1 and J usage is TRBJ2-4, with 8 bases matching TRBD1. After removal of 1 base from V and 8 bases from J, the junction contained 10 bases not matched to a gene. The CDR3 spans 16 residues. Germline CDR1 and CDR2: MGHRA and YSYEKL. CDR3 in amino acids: CASSQVGTGLQDIQYF. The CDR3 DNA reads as TGCGCCAGCAGCCAAGTAGGGACAGGTTTACAGGACATTCAGTACTTC.